The 9 T cell receptor beta chains presented below share a single source sample, sequenced in a study of CXCR3-negative and CXCR3-positive naive CD8 T cells. 5' RACE that incorporated UMI labels was used to prepare the TRB cDNA libraries. TCRdb reprocessed the 5' RACE reads and reports one entry per CDR3 protein, with no DNA. The sample table includes over 80,000 distinct CDR3 sequences. Sequencing was performed on naive CXCR3- CD8+ T cells from blood. Described subset: CD45RO-CCR7+CD27+CD95- naive CD8+ T cells lacking CXCR3 (TNR3-). The receptors derive from a human donor in good health. Some clones in this sample may be carry-over from other donors' samples.

This chain connects TRBV5-1 to TRBJ1-3; lacking DNA, the TRBD1 call made by TCRdb goes unchecked. CDR3 size: 15 residues. Germline-derived CDR1 and CDR2 are SGHRS and YFSETQ. The CDR3 here is CASSDPEGDGNTIYF.

V and J are TRBV5-5 and TRBJ2-1; as DNA is missing, the TRBD2 call by TCRdb cannot be tested. The CDR3 runs to 13 residues. The germline gives CDR1 SGHKS, CDR2 YYEKEE (reference sequence). The CDR3 is CASSFLAANEQFF. Supplemented by reference TRBV5-5 and TRBJ2-1, the full variable domain reads DAGVTQSPTHLIKTRGQQVTLRCSPISGHKSVSWYQQVLGQGPQFIFQYYEKEERGRGNFPDRFSARQFPNYSSELNVNALLLGDSALYLCASSFLAANEQFFGPGTRLTVL.

The chain combines TRBV15 with TRBJ1-5. The germline V gene has CDR1 LNHNV and CDR2 YYDKDF (reference sequence). This CDR3 contains 16 residues. CDR3: CATSSPSRLSNQPQHF.

The rearrangement joins TRBV9 to TRBJ2-1; TCRdb outputs TRBD1, but without DNA this stays unchecked. Germline values: CDR1 SGDLS, CDR2 YYNGEE. This CDR3 comprises 14 residues. The chain's CDR3 is CASSVGGRPNEQFF.

The CDR3 loop reads CATSEGRQGEGTDTQYF. The rearrangement uses TRBV24-1 and TRBJ2-3; the D call of TRBD1 rests on TCRdb alone, since no DNA is present to check it. The CDR3 sequence is 17 residues long. Germline values: CDR1 KGHDR, CDR2 SFDVKD.

The V call is TRBV28, the J call TRBJ2-7. Germline assignment: CDR1 MDHEN and CDR2 SYDVKM. CDR3 size: 13 residues. The CDR3 here is CASSPRLEYEQYF.

Frequency places this clonotype as medium-sized (0.01 to 0.1%). The J gene is TRBJ2-2, the V gene TRBV29-1; TCRdb outputs TRBD1, but without DNA this stays unchecked. CDR3 length: 18 amino acids. From germline, CDR1 is SQVTM and CDR2 ANQGSEA. The CDR3 loop is CSVEERRGTGTNTGELFF.

The chain joins TRBV5-4 to TRBJ2-1. There are 11 residues in the CDR3. Germline CDR1 SGHNT, CDR2 YYREEE (reference sequence). The CDR3 loop is CASSLSHEQFF. The full variable domain, completed using reference TRBV5-4 and TRBJ2-1, is ETGVTQSPTHLIKTRGQQVTLRCSSQSGHNTVSWYQQALGQGPQFIFQYYREEENGRGNFPPRFSGLQFPNYSSELNVNALELDDSALYLCASSLSHEQFFGPGTRLTVL.

The chain links TRBV7-6 to TRBJ1-1; the TRBD1 assignment by TCRdb is unverifiable without DNA. Germline CDR1 and CDR2: SGHVS and FNYEAQ. The CDR3 extends over 13 amino acids. This chain's CDR3 is CASSSEPGTEAFF.